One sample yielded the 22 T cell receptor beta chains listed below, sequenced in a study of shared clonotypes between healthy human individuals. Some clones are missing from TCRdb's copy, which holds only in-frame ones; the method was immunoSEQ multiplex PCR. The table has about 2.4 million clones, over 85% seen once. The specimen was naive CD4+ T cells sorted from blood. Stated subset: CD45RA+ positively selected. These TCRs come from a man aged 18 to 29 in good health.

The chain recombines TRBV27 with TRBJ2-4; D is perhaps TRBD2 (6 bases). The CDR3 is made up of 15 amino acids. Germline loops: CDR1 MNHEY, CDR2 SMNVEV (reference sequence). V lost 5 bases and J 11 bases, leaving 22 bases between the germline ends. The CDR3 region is CASSPAFLRDSFQYF. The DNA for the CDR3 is TGTGCCAGCAGTCCTGCGTTCCTCCGGGACTCCTTTCAGTACTTC.

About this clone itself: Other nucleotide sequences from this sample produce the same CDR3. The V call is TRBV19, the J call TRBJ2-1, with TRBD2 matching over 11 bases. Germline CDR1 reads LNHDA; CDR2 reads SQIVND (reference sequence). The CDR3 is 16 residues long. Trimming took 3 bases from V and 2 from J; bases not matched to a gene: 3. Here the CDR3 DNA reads TGTGCCAGTAGTATCCAACTAGCGGGGGCCTACAATGAGCAGTTCTTC. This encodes CASSIQLAGAYNEQFF.

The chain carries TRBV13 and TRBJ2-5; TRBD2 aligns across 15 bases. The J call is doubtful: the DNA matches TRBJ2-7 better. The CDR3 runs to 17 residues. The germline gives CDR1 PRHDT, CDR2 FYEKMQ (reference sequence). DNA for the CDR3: TGTGCCAGCAGCGCCGGACTAGCGGGAGGGCCGAAGGGCGAGCAGTACTTC. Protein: CASSAGLAGGPKGEQYF.

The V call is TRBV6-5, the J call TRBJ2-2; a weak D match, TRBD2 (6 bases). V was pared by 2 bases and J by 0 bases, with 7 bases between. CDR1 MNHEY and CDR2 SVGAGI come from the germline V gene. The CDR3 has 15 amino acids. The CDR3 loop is CASSYGLPNTGELFF. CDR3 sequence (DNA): TGTGCCAGCAGTTACGGACTACCGAACACCGGGGAGCTGTTTTTT.

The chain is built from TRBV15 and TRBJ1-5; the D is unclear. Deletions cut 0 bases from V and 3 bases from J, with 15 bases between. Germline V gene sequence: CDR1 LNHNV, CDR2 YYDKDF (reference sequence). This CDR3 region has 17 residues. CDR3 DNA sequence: TGTGCCACCAGCAGAGATGAATTATCGAAAGTCAATCAGCCCCAGCATTTT. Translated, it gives CATSRDELSKVNQPQHF. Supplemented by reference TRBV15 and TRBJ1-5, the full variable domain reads DAMVIQNPRYQVTQFGKPVTLSCSQTLNHNVMYWYQQKSSQAPKLLFHYYDKDFNNEADTPDNFQSRRPNTSFCFLDIRSPGLGDTAMYLCATSRDELSKVNQPQHFGDGTRLSIL.

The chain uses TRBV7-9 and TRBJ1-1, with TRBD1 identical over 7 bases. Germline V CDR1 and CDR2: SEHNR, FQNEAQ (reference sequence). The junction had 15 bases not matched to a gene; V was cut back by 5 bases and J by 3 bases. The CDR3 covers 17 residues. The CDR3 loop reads CASSPRGQAFWDTEAFF. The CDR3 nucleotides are TGTGCCAGCAGCCCCCGTGGACAGGCATTCTGGGACACTGAAGCTTTCTTT.

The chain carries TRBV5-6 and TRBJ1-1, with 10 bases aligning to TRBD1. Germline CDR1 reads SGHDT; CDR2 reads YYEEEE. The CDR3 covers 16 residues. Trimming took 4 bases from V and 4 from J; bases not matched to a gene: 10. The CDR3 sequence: CASSARTGGRVTEAFF. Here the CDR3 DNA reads TGTGCCAGCAGCGCTAGGACAGGGGGAAGGGTCACTGAAGCTTTCTTT.

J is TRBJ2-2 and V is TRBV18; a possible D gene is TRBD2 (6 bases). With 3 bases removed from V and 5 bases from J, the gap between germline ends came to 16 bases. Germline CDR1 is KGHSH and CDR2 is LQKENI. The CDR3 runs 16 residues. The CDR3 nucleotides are TGTGCCAGCTCACCGGGGAGGCAGGCGGAAACCGGGGAGCTGTTTTTT. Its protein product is CASSPGRQAETGELFF.

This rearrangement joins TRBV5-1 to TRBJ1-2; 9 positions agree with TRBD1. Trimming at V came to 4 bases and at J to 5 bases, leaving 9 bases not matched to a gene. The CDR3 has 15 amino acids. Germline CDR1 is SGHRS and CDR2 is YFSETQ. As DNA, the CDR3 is TGCGCCAGCAGCCTACCGGGACAGGGAATGTATGGCTACACCTTC. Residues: CASSLPGQGMYGYTF.

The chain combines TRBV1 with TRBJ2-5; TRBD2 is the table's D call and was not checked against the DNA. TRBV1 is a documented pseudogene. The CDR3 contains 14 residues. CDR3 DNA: TGCACCACCCCGCTAGCGGACGAACAAGAGACCCAGTACTTC. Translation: CTTPLADEQETQYF.

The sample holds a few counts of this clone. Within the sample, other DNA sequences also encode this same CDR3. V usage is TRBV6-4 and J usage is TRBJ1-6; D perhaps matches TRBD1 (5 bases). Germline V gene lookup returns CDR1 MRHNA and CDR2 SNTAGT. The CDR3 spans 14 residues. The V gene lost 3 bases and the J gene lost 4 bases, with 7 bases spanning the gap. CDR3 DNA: TGTGCCAGCAGTGAGGAGGGGTATAATTCACCCCTCCACTTT. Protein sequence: CASSEEGYNSPLHF.

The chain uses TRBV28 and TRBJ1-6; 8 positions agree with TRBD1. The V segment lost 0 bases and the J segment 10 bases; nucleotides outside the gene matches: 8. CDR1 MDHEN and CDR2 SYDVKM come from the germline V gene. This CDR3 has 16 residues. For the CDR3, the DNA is TGTGCCAGCAGTTTATGGCGAACAGGGGGTAAATCACCCCTCCACTTT. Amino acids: CASSLWRTGGKSPLHF. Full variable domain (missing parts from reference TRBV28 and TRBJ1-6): DVKVTQSSRYLVKRTGEKVFLECVQDMDHENMFWYRQDPGLGLRLIYFSYDVKMKEKGDIPEGYSVSREKKERFSLILESASTNQTSMYLCASSLWRTGGKSPLHFGNGTRLTVT.

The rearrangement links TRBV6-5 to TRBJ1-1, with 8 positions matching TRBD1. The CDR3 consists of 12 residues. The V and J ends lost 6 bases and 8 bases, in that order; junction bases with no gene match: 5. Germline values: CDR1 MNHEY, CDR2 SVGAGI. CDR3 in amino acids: CASSPRTGEAFF. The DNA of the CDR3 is TGTGCCAGCAGCCCCCGGACAGGGGAAGCTTTCTTT.

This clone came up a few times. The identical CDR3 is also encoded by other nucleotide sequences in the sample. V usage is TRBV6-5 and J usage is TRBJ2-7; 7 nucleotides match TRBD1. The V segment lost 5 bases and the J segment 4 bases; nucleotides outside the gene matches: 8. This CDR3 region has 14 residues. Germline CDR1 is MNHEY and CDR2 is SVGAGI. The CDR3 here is CASSRGRDSYEQYF. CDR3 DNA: TGTGCCAGCAGTCGCGGCCGGGACAGTTACGAGCAGTACTTC.

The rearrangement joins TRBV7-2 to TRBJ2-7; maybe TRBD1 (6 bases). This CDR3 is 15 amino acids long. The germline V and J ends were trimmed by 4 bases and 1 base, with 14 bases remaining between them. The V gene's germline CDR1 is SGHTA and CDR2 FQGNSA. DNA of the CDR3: TGTGCCAGCAGCTCCCGGGACAACCCTTCCTACGAGCAGTACTTC. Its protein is CASSSRDNPSYEQYF.

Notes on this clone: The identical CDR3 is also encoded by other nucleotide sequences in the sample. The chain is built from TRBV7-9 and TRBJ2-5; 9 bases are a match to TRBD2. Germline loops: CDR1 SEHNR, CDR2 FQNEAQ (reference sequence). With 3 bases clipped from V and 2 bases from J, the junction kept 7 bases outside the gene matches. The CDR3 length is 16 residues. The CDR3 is CASSLATSGSQETQYF. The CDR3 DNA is TGTGCCAGCAGCTTGGCCACTAGCGGGTCACAAGAGACCCAGTACTTC. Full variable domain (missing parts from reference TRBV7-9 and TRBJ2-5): DTGVSQNPRHKITKRGQNVTFRCDPISEHNRLYWYRQTLGQGPEFLTYFQNEAQLEKSRLLSDRFSAERPKGSFSTLEIQRTEQGDSAMYLCASSLATSGSQETQYFGPGTRLLVL.

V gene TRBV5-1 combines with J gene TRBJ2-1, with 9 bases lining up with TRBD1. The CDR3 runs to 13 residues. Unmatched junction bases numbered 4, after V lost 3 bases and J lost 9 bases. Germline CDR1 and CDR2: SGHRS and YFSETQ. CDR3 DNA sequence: TGCGCCAGCAGCTGGGGGACAGGGAGTGAGCAGTTCTTC. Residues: CASSWGTGSEQFF.

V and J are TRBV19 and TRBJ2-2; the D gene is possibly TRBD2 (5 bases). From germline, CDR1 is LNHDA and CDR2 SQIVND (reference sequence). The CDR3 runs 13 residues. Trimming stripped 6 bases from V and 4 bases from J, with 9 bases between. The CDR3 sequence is CASSRGSTGELFF. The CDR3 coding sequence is TGTGCCAGTAGCCGAGGGAGCACCGGGGAGCTGTTTTTT.

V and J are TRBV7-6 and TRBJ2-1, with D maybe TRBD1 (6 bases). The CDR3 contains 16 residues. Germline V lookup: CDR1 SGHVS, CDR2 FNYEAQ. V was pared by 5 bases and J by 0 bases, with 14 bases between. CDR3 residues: CASSRAGAASYNEQFF. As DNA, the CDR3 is TGTGCCAGCAGCCGAGCAGGGGCCGCCTCCTACAATGAGCAGTTCTTC.

The CDR3 protein is CASSLGAGVKETQYF. DNA for the CDR3: TGCGCCAGCAGCTTGGGAGCGGGAGTAAAAGAGACCCAGTACTTC. V gene TRBV5-1 combines with J gene TRBJ2-5; 8 nucleotides match TRBD2. V trimming: 0 bases; J trimming: 3 bases; junction bases outside the gene matches: 4. This CDR3 has 15 residues. Germline CDR1 is SGHRS and CDR2 is YFSETQ.

The chain's CDR3 is CASSLVPNLEDYGYTF. CDR3 bases: TGTGCCAGCAGCTTAGTCCCCAACCTAGAAGACTATGGCTACACCTTC. The chain is built from TRBV11-2 and TRBJ1-2; D ambiguous. This CDR3 region has 16 residues. CDR1 SGHAT and CDR2 FQNNGV come from the germline V gene. Trimming removed 1 base at V and 3 bases at J, with 15 bases between.

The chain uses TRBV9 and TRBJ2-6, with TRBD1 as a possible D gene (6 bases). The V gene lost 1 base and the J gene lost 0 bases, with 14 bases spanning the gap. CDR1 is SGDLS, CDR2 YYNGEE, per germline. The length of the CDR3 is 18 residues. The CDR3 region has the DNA TGTGCCAGCAGCGTATCGGGACACAGCAGCTCTGGGGCCAACGTCCTGACTTTC. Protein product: CASSVSGHSSSGANVLTF. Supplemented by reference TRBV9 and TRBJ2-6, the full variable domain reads DSGVTQTPKHLITATGQRVTLRCSPRSGDLSVYWYQQSLDQGLQFLIQYYNGEERAKGNILERFSAQQFPDLHSELNLSSLELGDSALYFCASSVSGHSSSGANVLTFGAGSRLTVL.